This entry lists 9 T cell receptor beta chains sequenced from one sample in a study of technical replicates of blood from a few donors. The repertoire was sequenced with immunoSEQ multiplex PCR; TCRdb's copy has only in-frame clones and lacks some. The sample carries approximately 97,000 clones, roughly 96% recorded once. The sequencing sample was made of T cells isolated from PBMCs. All receptors come from a human donor in good health.

This chain links TRBV7-9 with TRBJ1-2; TRBD1 matches 10 bases. CDR1 is SEHNR and CDR2 is FQNEAQ in the germline V gene (reference sequence). Losses at the gene ends were 1 base for V and 4 bases for J; bases not matched to a gene: 9. This CDR3 region has 17 residues. The CDR3: CASSLGDRGRRGYGYTF. CDR3 bases: TGTGCCAGCAGCTTAGGCGACAGGGGGCGCAGGGGCTATGGCTACACCTTC.

This rearrangement joins TRBV2 to TRBJ2-7; possible D gene TRBD1, 6 bases. The CDR3 has 14 residues. V dropped 2 bases and J dropped 4 bases, with 12 bases sitting between them. CDR1 is SNHLY, CDR2 FYNNEI, per germline. CDR3 loop: CASSESTGKYEQYF. As DNA, the CDR3 is TGTGCCAGCAGTGAAAGTACAGGGAAGTACGAGCAGTACTTC.

V gene TRBV19 combines with J gene TRBJ1-1; D not resolved. Germline-derived CDR1 and CDR2 are LNHDA and SQIVND (reference sequence). V shed 5 bases and J shed 3 bases, with 7 bases lying between them. CDR3 length: 12 amino acids. CDR3 bases: TGTGCCAGTAGTGAGAGGTACACTGAAGCTTTCTTT. Amino acid sequence: CASSERYTEAFF.

The rearrangement uses TRBV5-5 and TRBJ2-7, with 7 positions matching TRBD2. CDR1 and CDR2 from the germline V gene are SGHKS and YYEKEE (reference sequence). The junction had 11 bases not matched to a gene; V was cut back by 1 base and J by 7 bases. There are 15 residues in the CDR3. In DNA form, the CDR3 reads TGTGCCAGCAGCTTGTGGGCGGGAGCATCTACGGAGCAGTACTTC. Its protein is CASSLWAGASTEQYF. Together with reference TRBV5-5 and TRBJ2-7, the CDR3 gives the full variable domain: DAGVTQSPTHLIKTRGQQVTLRCSPISGHKSVSWYQQVLGQGPQFIFQYYEKEERGRGNFPDRFSARQFPNYSSELNVNALLLGDSALYLCASSLWAGASTEQYFGPGTRLTVT.

CDR3 nucleotides: TGTGCCAGTGGACAGGGTGGGGTGGAGACCCAGTACTTC. This translates into CASGQGGVETQYF. The rearrangement joins TRBV25-1 to TRBJ2-5; 8 bases map to TRBD1. Germline trimming cut 9 bases from V and 5 bases from J; bases unmatched to any gene: 8. The germline gives CDR1 MGHDK, CDR2 SYGVNS. This CDR3 is 13 amino acids long. The complete variable domain, with remaining parts taken from reference TRBV25-1 and TRBJ2-5, reads EADIYQTPRYLVIGTGKKITLECSQTMGHDKMYWYQQDPGMELHLIHYSYGVNSTEKGDLSSESTVSRIRTEHFPLTLESARPSHTSQYLCASGQGGVETQYFGPGTRLLVL.

The chain combines TRBV5-1 with TRBJ2-7; D possibly corresponds to TRBD2 (6 bases). CDR1 SGHRS and CDR2 YFSETQ come from the germline V gene. Between the trimmed V and J ends, which lost 4 bases and 1 base, there was a span of 18 bases. This CDR3 has 16 residues. The CDR3 DNA reads TGCGCCAGCAGCCCCAGAGTAGCGGACGGATCCTACGAGCAGTACTTC. Protein product: CASSPRVADGSYEQYF.

The chain carries TRBV7-9 and TRBJ2-5, with 7 bases fitting TRBD2. V trimming: 1 base; J trimming: 3 bases; junction bases outside the gene matches: 2. The CDR3 is 14 amino acids. Germline-derived CDR1 and CDR2 are SEHNR and FQNEAQ (reference sequence). CDR3 DNA: TGTGCCAGCAGCTTAGGACTAGCCGAAGAGACCCAGTACTTC. This encodes CASSLGLAEETQYF.

The J gene is TRBJ2-6, the V gene TRBV15; 9 bases line up with TRBD2. This CDR3 region has 19 residues. The germline CDR1 and CDR2 sequences are LNHNV and YYDKDF (reference sequence). V lost 1 base, J lost 0 bases, and 7 bases stayed unmatched. CDR3 protein: CATSRGSPSGNSGANVLTF. In nucleotides, the CDR3 is TGTGCCACCAGCAGAGGATCCCCTAGCGGGAACTCTGGGGCCAACGTCCTGACTTTC.

This chain connects TRBV7-9 to TRBJ2-1; no clear D gene. CDR3 length: 14 amino acids. The germline V and J ends were trimmed by 4 bases and 7 bases, with 14 bases remaining between them. Germline CDR1 SEHNR, CDR2 FQNEAQ (reference sequence). As DNA, the CDR3 is TGTGCCAGCAGCTACCTAACAGCTTCAAATGAGCAGTTCTTC. This sequence encodes CASSYLTASNEQFF.